The rows below give T cell receptor beta chains drawn from one sample of a study of response to subunit inactivated influenza vaccine. MiXCR was run by TCRdb on the RT-PCR reads, yielding one entry per CDR3 protein. There are 180,000 or so distinct CDR3 sequences in the sample; approximately 12% occur only once, and around 32% lies in the top ten. In addition, the sample was reused for a study of T cells expressing NK-cell markers.

Sequenced material: CD8+ T cells sorted from PBMCs, taken less than 13 days after vaccination. The receptors stem from a man in his fifties who received an inactivated influenza vaccine. CDR3s include the opening cysteine and the closing phenylalanine or tryptophan. Fields, in order: J gene, clone size, D gene, V gene, CDR3 DNA, CDR3 protein. The D gene is left open where the match is weak. Clone sizes are given selectively: once, few, many, or a class where the clone is expanded.

>TRBJ1-5|few|NA|TRBV12-3/TRBV12-4
TGTGCCAGCAGTTTTGAGGGTGGTGGCAATCAGCCCCAGCATTTT
CASSFEGGGNQPQHF
>TRBJ1-2|many|TRBD1|TRBV14
TGTGCCAGCAGCGTTGGGACAGGGCCCTATGGCTACACCTTC
CASSVGTGPYGYTF
>TRBJ1-2|few|NA|TRBV15
TGTGCCACCAGCAGAGCGGGCGGGGATTATGGCTACACCTTC
CATSRAGGDYGYTF
>TRBJ1-5|NA|NA|TRBV30
TGTGCCTGGAGTGTACTGACACACAATCAGCCCCAGCATTTT
CAWSVLTHNQPQHF
>TRBJ2-7|few|NA|TRBV6-5
TGTGCCAGCAGTATGAACAGGGCCGAGCAGTACTTC
CASSMNRAEQYF
>TRBJ2-7|few|NA|TRBV6-2/TRBV6-3
TGTGCCAGCAGTTGGGGACGGGTCTACGAGCAGTACTTC
CASSWGRVYEQYF
>TRBJ1-6|NA|NA|TRBV11-2
TGTGCCAGCAGCGGATCCGGGGTGGTTAATTCACCCCTCCACTTT
CASSGSGVVNSPLHF
>TRBJ2-2|few|NA|TRBV28
TGTGCCAGCAGTATCGGCTTCGGAGACACCGGGGAGCTGTTTTTT
CASSIGFGDTGELFF
>TRBJ2-5|NA|NA|TRBV3-1
TGTGCCAGCAGCCAAGTTCGTCCTGGAGCGGAGACCCAGTACTTC
CASSQVRPGAETQYF
>TRBJ1-5|NA|TRBD1|TRBV6-5
TGTGCCAGCAGTTACTCTGACAGGGATAGCAATCAGCCCCAGCATTTT
CASSYSDRDSNQPQHF
>TRBJ2-3|NA|NA|TRBV29-1
TGCAGCGTTACCCGGGACGCGCAGTATTTT
CSVTRDAQYF
>TRBJ2-1|NA|NA|TRBV15
TGTGCCACCAGGGCGCTGGAGCACAATGAGCAGTTCTTC
CATRALEHNEQFF
>TRBJ2-2|many|TRBD1|TRBV29-1
TGCAGCGTGGCCAGGACAGGGATAACCGGGGAGCTGTTTTTT
CSVARTGITGELFF
>TRBJ2-3|NA|TRBD1|TRBV19
TGTGCCAGTAGTCTCGGGACAGATCTCACAGATACGCAGTATTTT
CASSLGTDLTDTQYF
>TRBJ2-5|NA|NA|TRBV5-6
TGTGCCAGCAGCAACGAACCGGGAGTCCAAGAGACCCAGTACTTC
CASSNEPGVQETQYF
>TRBJ2-1|few|NA|TRBV5-1
TGCGCCAGCAGCTTGTGGGTCCTCTCTGGGGATGAGCAGTTCTTC
CASSLWVLSGDEQFF
>TRBJ2-1|few|NA|TRBV28
TGTGCCAGCAGTGACCTCGCTGGCTCCTACAATGAGCAGTTCTTC
CASSDLAGSYNEQFF
>TRBJ2-1|NA|NA|TRBV12-3/TRBV12-4
TGTGCCAGCAGTTTAGATGCGGTTCGGCTCTTC
CASSLDAVRLF
>TRBJ2-1|NA|TRBD2|TRBV4-3
TGCGCCAGCAGCCCGAGGGGACTCAGGACTAGCGGGAGCCCTCTACTGTTCTTC
CASSPRGLRTSGSPLLFF
>TRBJ2-7|NA|TRBD2|TRBV27
TGTGCCAGCAGTTTATCGTCGGGGGGTGTCTCCTACGAGCAGTACTTC
CASSLSSGGVSYEQYF
>TRBJ2-3|many|NA|TRBV20-1
TGCAGTGCCCCGCCCCCGGACCGCACAGATACGCAGTATTTT
CSAPPPDRTDTQYF
>TRBJ2-1|many|NA|TRBV6-1
TGTGCCAGCAGCATGAACGGCGGACTTGTTACCTACAATGAGCAGTTCTTC
CASSMNGGLVTYNEQFF
>TRBJ2-1|NA|TRBD1|TRBV10-3
TGTGCCATCAGTGAGCCCGGACAGGGGGCGTACAATGAGCAGTTCTTC
CAISEPGQGAYNEQFF
>TRBJ2-7|few|NA|TRBV4-2
TGTGCCAGCAGCCAAGCGTATGGTTCCTACGAGCAGTACTTC
CASSQAYGSYEQYF
>TRBJ2-5|few|NA|TRBV28
TGTGCCAGCAGGATCCTCGCGGGTTCTCAAGAGACCCAGTACTTC
CASRILAGSQETQYF
>TRBJ2-1|NA|NA|TRBV7-9
TGTGCCAGCAGCTCCGCGGGACAGCTCTACAATGAGCAGTTCTTC
CASSSAGQLYNEQFF
>TRBJ2-7|few|NA|TRBV5-6
TGTGCCAGCAGCTTGATTGGGGCGGTAGGAAACGAGCAGTACTTC
CASSLIGAVGNEQYF
>TRBJ2-7|many|NA|TRBV29-1
TGCAGCGTTGAAAATCCCCAGGACTACGAGCAGTACTTC
CSVENPQDYEQYF
>TRBJ2-1|NA|NA|TRBV12-3/TRBV12-4
TGTGCCAGCAGTTTAGCCCCAACCCCAGGCAATGAGCAGTTCTTC
CASSLAPTPGNEQFF
>TRBJ2-1|few|TRBD2|TRBV29-1
TGCAGCGTTGAAGGACTAGCGGGAGTCTATGAGCAGTTCTTC
CSVEGLAGVYEQFF